One and the same sample provided the 10 T cell receptor beta chains below, sequenced in a study of blood T cell repertoires in COVID-19. Here immunoSEQ multiplex PCR was the method, and the copy in TCRdb shows in-frame clones only, minus some. The sample holds 220,000 or so clones; under 90% are singletons and the top ten take around 3.4%. The sample comprised PBMCs or T cells enriched from blood (not recorded which). All receptors come from an older woman who had recovered from COVID-19.

J is TRBJ1-4 and V is TRBV9; 10 positions agree with TRBD1. CDR3 size: 16 residues. V dropped 3 bases and J dropped 8; count of bases not matched to a gene: 10. In germline, CDR1 is SGDLS, CDR2 YYNGEE. CDR3 nucleotides: TGTGCCAGCAGCGAAGGGAGACAGGGGGCTTTCGAAAAACTGTTTTTT. This encodes CASSEGRQGAFEKLFF. The full variable domain, with the rest looked up from reference TRBV9 and TRBJ1-4, is DSGVTQTPKHLITATGQRVTLRCSPRSGDLSVYWYQQSLDQGLQFLIQYYNGEERAKGNILERFSAQQFPDLHSELNLSSLELGDSALYFCASSEGRQGAFEKLFFGSGTQLSVL.

The rearrangement joins TRBV10-1 to TRBJ1-4; no clear D. CDR1 WNHNN and CDR2 SYGVQD come from the germline V gene (reference sequence). V lost 9 bases and J lost 7, with 18 bases in between. This CDR3 is built from 14 residues. In nucleotides, the CDR3 is TGCGCCAGGGGAAAAGGTGAAGAGGGTGAAAAACTGTTTTTT. The encoded protein is CARGKGEEGEKLFF.

This clone was detected a few times. The chain carries TRBV7-6 and TRBJ1-5; 8 bases agree with TRBD1. The CDR3 extends over 17 amino acids. V was pared by 1 base and J by 3 bases, with 8 bases of the junction left unmatched. The germline CDR1 and CDR2 sequences are SGHVS and FNYEAQ. The CDR3 DNA sequence: TGTGCCAGCAGCTTAGGCCCAGGACAGGGTCCCAATCAGCCCCAGCATTTT. Protein sequence: CASSLGPGQGPNQPQHF.

J is TRBJ1-5 and V is TRBV7-8; D might be TRBD1 (6 bases). This CDR3 contains 14 residues. CDR1 is SGHVS and CDR2 is FQNEAQ in the germline V gene. V was shortened by 3 bases and J by 6 bases, with 12 bases between the two germline ends. The CDR3 nucleotides are TGTGCCAGCAGCTTTGGGGGGGCGAGTCAGCCCCAGCATTTT. Residues: CASSFGGASQPQHF.

This clone has only one observation. The CDR3 nucleotides are TGTGCCAGCACCCCCGTACGGCCGGGACTAGCGGTCTACAATGAGCAGTTCTTC. It specifies CASTPVRPGLAVYNEQFF. The chain couples TRBV5-4 to TRBJ2-1, with 11 positions matching TRBD2. Unmatched junction bases numbered 14, after V lost 6 bases and J lost 3 bases. The germline V gene encodes CDR1 SGHNT and CDR2 YYREEE (reference sequence). There are 18 residues in the CDR3.

The chain is built from TRBV5-1 and TRBJ2-1; 8 nucleotides agree with TRBD2. The junction had 6 bases not matched to a gene; V was cut back by 2 bases and J by 2 bases. Germline V CDR1 and CDR2: SGHRS, YFSETQ. The CDR3 contains 16 residues. CDR3 loop: CASSFYEREPYNEQFF. The DNA of the CDR3 is TGCGCCAGCAGCTTTTACGAGCGGGAGCCCTACAATGAGCAGTTCTTC. The complete variable domain, with remaining parts taken from reference TRBV5-1 and TRBJ2-1, reads KAGVTQTPRYLIKTRGQQVTLSCSPISGHRSVSWYQQTPGQGLQFLFEYFSETQRNKGNFPGRFSGRQFSNSRSEMNVSTLELGDSALYLCASSFYEREPYNEQFFGPGTRLTVL.

The chain carries TRBV6-4 and TRBJ1-2; D not certain. The CDR3 extends over 13 amino acids. The V and J ends lost 0 bases and 8 bases respectively, with 10 bases between them. Germline lookup yields CDR1 MRHNA and CDR2 SNTAGT. The CDR3 here is CASSDSIGSGYTF. CDR3 in DNA: TGTGCCAGCAGTGACTCGATAGGGAGCGGCTACACCTTC.

The rearrangement links TRBV19 to TRBJ1-6; 10 bases are a match to TRBD1. With 10 bases clipped from V and 9 bases from J, the junction kept 12 bases outside the gene matches. This CDR3 contains 15 residues. From germline, CDR1 is LNHDA and CDR2 SQIVND (reference sequence). This CDR3 is CATGQGRMESSPLHF. DNA for the CDR3: TGTGCCACGGGACAGGGGAGGATGGAAAGTTCACCCCTCCACTTT.

The chain is built from TRBV19 and TRBJ1-2; TRBD1 agrees at 9 bases. Germline V gene sequence: CDR1 LNHDA, CDR2 SQIVND (reference sequence). The ends lost 7 bases at V and 6 bases at J; junction bases unmatched: 9. The CDR3 loop spans 14 amino acids. In DNA, the CDR3 is TGTGCCAGTACCTCCGGGACAGGGATAAATGGCTACACCTTC. This gives the protein CASTSGTGINGYTF.

The chain uses TRBV6-5 and TRBJ2-5; 15 bases fit TRBD2. CDR1 MNHEY and CDR2 SVGAGI come from the germline V gene. This CDR3 contains 16 residues. V dropped 4 bases and J dropped 5; count of bases not matched to a gene: 5. Written as DNA, the CDR3 is TGTGCCAGCAGTTTATTTGGACTAGCGGGAGGGGAGACCCAGTACTTC. Amino acid sequence: CASSLFGLAGGETQYF.